This T cell receptor (beta chain) was captured by sequencing in a study of blood T cell repertoires in COVID-19. Per the original methods: Nucleated cell number was recorded as an estimate derived from reference gene primer amplification. Only in-frame clones appear in the TCRdb table, and some are missing; sequencing was by immunoSEQ multiplex PCR. V, J and clone size derive from that table, while D and trimming were established from the DNA sequence. The sample gives a few hundred thousand clones, around 84% of which show up once; less than 6.5% is in the top ten. This clone was recorded once. The germline V gene encodes CDR1 SQVTM and CDR2 ANQGSEA. Trimming at V came to 5 bases and at J to 5 bases, leaving 11 bases not matched to a gene. The CDR3 spans 15 residues.

The V and J genes are TRBV29-1 and TRBJ1-1, with 10 positions matching TRBD1. Sequencing was done on a sample of peripheral blood. This receptor was taken from a woman aged 55-70 years who had recovered from COVID-19. This CDR3 reads CSVTGDRGRSTEAFF. CDR3 in DNA: TGCAGCGTTACCGGGGACAGGGGAAGAAGTACTGAAGCTTTCTTT.